Included here is one T cell receptor beta chain sequence, with context. This record belongs to a study of cytomegalovirus exposure and HLA in healthy donors. PCR employed 60 Vbeta and 13 Jbeta primers. Profiling relied on immunoSEQ multiplex PCR, and the TCRdb table lists in-frame clones only, not all of them. The repertoire shows 200,000 to 250,000 clones; the top ten hold approximately 1%. This CDR3 spans 14 amino acids. Trimming took 5 bases from V and 4 from J; bases not matched to a gene: 7. Germline-derived CDR1 and CDR2 are MNHEY and SMNVEV (reference sequence). The chain combines TRBV27 with TRBJ1-2, with 7 positions matching TRBD1. Sequenced sample: PBMCs. This TCR came from a woman in her 30s in good health and CMV-seropositive. The CDR3, as DNA: TGTGCCAGCAGTGCGGGACAGAGACCCTATGGCTACACCTTC. Translated: CASSAGQRPYGYTF.